A single sample is the source of the 29 T cell receptor beta chains below, sequenced in a study of T cell repertoires in cytomegalovirus infection. TCRdb itself ran the reads through MiXCR, one entry per CDR3 protein. The sample includes about 440,000 distinct CDR3 sequences, 31% of them seen just once. Sample: PBMCs. The receptors shown here come from a human donor in good health (CMV status not recorded). Some clones in this sample may be carry-over from other donors' samples.

V is TRBV3-1 and J is TRBJ1-6; D is uncertain. There are 16 residues in the CDR3. Germline CDR1 is LGHDT and CDR2 is YNNKEL (reference sequence). Trimming took 3 bases from V and 0 from J, leaving 9 bases between them. The CDR3 DNA reads TGTGCCAGCAGCCATCTTGGCAGCTCCTATAATTCACCCCTCCACTTT. Translation: CASSHLGSSYNSPLHF.

This clonotype was seen only a few times. CDR3 DNA: TGCGCCAGCAGCTTGGGACCTCAAGCCAAAAACATTCAGTACTTC. This encodes CASSLGPQAKNIQYF. The genes are TRBV5-1 and TRBJ2-4; D uncertain. The V end lost 0 bases, the J end lost 0 bases, and 7 bases lay between the germline ends. Germline CDR1 SGHRS, CDR2 YFSETQ. The CDR3 has 15 residues. The whole variable domain, filled in from reference TRBV5-1 and TRBJ2-4, reads KAGVTQTPRYLIKTRGQQVTLSCSPISGHRSVSWYQQTPGQGLQFLFEYFSETQRNKGNFPGRFSGRQFSNSRSEMNVSTLELGDSALYLCASSLGPQAKNIQYFGAGTRLSVL.

This clonotype has a handful of counts. The V gene is TRBV12-3 or TRBV12-4, the J gene TRBJ2-2; 7 bases map to TRBD2. This CDR3 has 15 residues. The V gene end was trimmed by 7 bases and the J gene end by 2 bases; junction bases not matched to a gene: 7. CDR3 protein: CASTRGEVNTGELFF. The DNA of the CDR3 is TGTGCCAGCACCCGGGGGGAGGTTAACACCGGGGAGCTGTTTTTT.

In DNA, the CDR3 is TGTGCCAGCCTGTCCCTTTTCCCCGGGGAGCTGTTTTTT. Its protein product is CASLSLFPGELFF. The chain carries TRBV6-6 and TRBJ2-2; no definite D call. Germline CDR1 and CDR2: MNHNY and SVGAGI (reference sequence). The V end was cut by 8 bases, the J end by 6 bases, with 13 bases between. This CDR3 is 13 amino acids long.

The chain recombines TRBV6-4 with TRBJ2-1; 11 bases are a match to TRBD1. Germline V gene data show CDR1 as MRHNA and CDR2 as SNTAGT. V lost 5 bases and J lost 6; bases outside the gene matches: 3. The CDR3 is made up of 14 amino acids. This chain's CDR3 is CASSFGQGANEQFF. In DNA, the CDR3 is TGTGCCAGCAGTTTCGGACAGGGGGCCAATGAGCAGTTCTTC.

This clonotype showed up just a few times. The V and J genes are TRBV12-3 or TRBV12-4 and TRBJ2-1; 15 nucleotides match TRBD2. V shed 5 bases and J 5 bases; nucleotides not matched to a gene: 13. CDR3 size: 19 residues. The CDR3 DNA follows: TGTGCCAGCAGTGCCCCGGGGGGACTAGCGGGGGGAGGGAACAATGAGCAGTTCTTC. Translated: CASSAPGGLAGGGNNEQFF.

The CDR3, as DNA: TGTGCCAGCAGTCCCTATGCGCGGGGGGCGAGCTCCTACAATGAGCAGTTCTTC. Translation: CASSPYARGASSYNEQFF. This chain connects TRBV28 to TRBJ2-1; 8 nucleotides align to TRBD2. CDR1 and CDR2 (germline): MDHEN, SYDVKM. This CDR3 is built from 18 residues. J lost 0 bases, V lost 5 bases, and 12 bases had no gene match.

This clonotype was seen only a few times. This chain uses TRBV6-5 with TRBJ2-5; D remains ambiguous. Germline V CDR1 and CDR2: MNHEY, SVGAGI. V dropped 0 bases and J dropped 5 bases, with 7 bases sitting between them. The CDR3 extends over 13 amino acids. Here the CDR3 reads CASSYSVGETQYF. CDR3 sequence (DNA): TGTGCCAGCAGTTACTCGGTGGGGGAGACCCAGTACTTC.

V is TRBV12-3 or TRBV12-4 and J is TRBJ2-1; weak D call: TRBD1 (5 bases). The CDR3 has 15 amino acids. Trimming left V 6 bases short and J 0 bases short, with 12 bases between. CDR3 protein: CASSMDTYSYNEQFF. CDR3 coding DNA: TGTGCCAGCAGCATGGACACCTACTCCTACAATGAGCAGTTCTTC.

On this clonotype itself: The junction shows a germline mismatch at one end, possibly a read error. The rearrangement joins TRBV27 to TRBJ2-7, with no clear D. Germline loops: CDR1 MNHEY, CDR2 SMNVEV (reference sequence). This CDR3 comprises 14 residues. Here the CDR3 reads CAISPSRQTYEQYF. CDR3 sequence (DNA): TGTGCCATCAGTCCAAGTAGACAAACCTACGAGCAGTACTTC.

Points on this clonotype: At one of its ends the junction is not consistent with the germline gene, which may arise from a read error. V is TRBV7-6 and J is TRBJ1-4; 8 nucleotides line up with TRBD1. Looked up from germline, CDR1 is SGHVS and CDR2 is FNYEAQ. The CDR3 sequence is 15 residues long. The CDR3 DNA follows: TGTGCCAGCAGCCGCTCTAGGGACAGGAACGAAAAACTGTTTTGG. This gives the protein CASSRSRDRNEKLFW.

The chain links TRBV3-1 to TRBJ1-2, with 7 bases matching TRBD1. Trimming at V came to 4 bases and at J to 3 bases, leaving 8 bases not matched to a gene. This CDR3 spans 15 amino acids. Germline V gene lookup returns CDR1 LGHDT and CDR2 YNNKEL (reference sequence). CDR3 protein: CASSPGAGTDYGYTF. Written as DNA, the CDR3 is TGTGCCAGCAGCCCCGGAGCCGGGACAGACTATGGCTACACCTTC.

The rearrangement joins TRBV6-6 to TRBJ1-1, with TRBD1 identical over 8 bases. This CDR3 is 15 amino acids long. Germline CDR1 reads MNHNY; CDR2 reads SVGAGI (reference sequence). The V segment lost 8 bases and the J segment 4 bases; nucleotides outside the gene matches: 12. In nucleotides, the CDR3 is TGTGCCAGCCAGGCAGGGGGCGCGGGTAGCACTGAAGCTTTCTTT. Protein product: CASQAGGAGSTEAFF.

This clonotype has just a few counts. The V gene is TRBV6-2 or TRBV6-3, the J gene TRBJ2-1; the match to TRBD2 covers 10 bases. The CDR3 loop spans 15 amino acids. Germline V CDR1 and CDR2: MNHEY, SVGEGT. Unmatched junction bases numbered 5, after V lost 6 bases and J lost 3 bases. The CDR3 loop is CASRVSGGDYNEQFF. In DNA form, the CDR3 reads TGTGCCAGCAGGGTGAGCGGGGGGGACTACAATGAGCAGTTCTTC.

This clonotype came up many times. An end of the junction does not agree with germline; a read error may underlie this. The chain joins TRBV7-7 to TRBJ2-7; D gene unclear. Per germline, CDR1 SSHAT and CDR2 FNYEAQ (reference sequence). CDR3 length: 13 residues. The CDR3 here is CASSQNIGYEQYF. The CDR3 nucleotides are TGTGCTAGCAGCCAGAACATCGGGTACGAGCAGTACTTC.

This clonotype was counted at least ten times. The chain employs TRBV7-2 and TRBJ2-5, with D unclear. The ends were cut back, 2 bases at V and 5 bases at J, with 6 bases in the middle. The germline V gene has CDR1 SGHTA and CDR2 FQGNSA. The CDR3 spans 12 residues. CDR3 nucleotides: TGTGCCAGCAGCTTATATTCTGAGACCCAGTACTTC. This gives the protein CASSLYSETQYF.

The chain has TRBV18 and TRBJ1-1; 8 bases are a match to TRBD1. After removal of 4 bases from V and 5 bases from J, the junction contained 6 bases not matched to a gene. The CDR3 contains 14 residues. Germline loops: CDR1 KGHSH, CDR2 LQKENI. For the CDR3, the DNA is TGTGCCAGCTCACACGGACAGGGCTGGACTGAAGCTTTCTTT. Its translation: CASSHGQGWTEAFF.

This clonotype has only a few counts. The J gene is TRBJ1-2, the V gene TRBV4-1; TRBD1 matches at 9 bases. The CDR3 contains 15 residues. With 2 bases clipped from V and 7 bases from J, the junction kept 8 bases outside the gene matches. The V gene's germline CDR1 is MGHRA and CDR2 YSYEKL. CDR3 nucleotides: TGCGCCAGCAGCCAACCGGGACAGGGTTTAGGTGGCTACACCTTC. It codes for CASSQPGQGLGGYTF.

The chain uses TRBV6-6 and TRBJ2-7; D remains ambiguous. V gave up 0 bases and J gave up 3 bases, with 12 bases separating them. This CDR3 has 15 residues. Germline assignment: CDR1 MNHNY and CDR2 SVGAGI (reference sequence). The CDR3 reads CASSYSKGIVYEQYF. CDR3 nucleotides: TGTGCCAGCAGTTACTCAAAGGGAATTGTCTACGAGCAGTACTTC.

A few counts support this clonotype. The V and J genes are TRBV6-5 and TRBJ1-2; D uncertain. CDR3 length: 12 amino acids. Trimming stripped 5 bases from V and 4 bases from J, with 8 bases between. Germline lookup yields CDR1 MNHEY and CDR2 SVGAGI. CDR3 coding DNA: TGTGCCAGCAGTACCCCAGCCTATGGCTACACCTTC. Protein sequence: CASSTPAYGYTF.

Only a few counts were recorded for this clonotype. CDR3 amino acids: CASSYTSRAIYEQFF. The CDR3, as DNA: TGTGCCAGCAGTTACACCTCACGAGCGATCTATGAGCAGTTCTTC. The chain recombines TRBV6-2 or TRBV6-3 with TRBJ2-1; D not certain. The germline V gene encodes CDR1 MNHEY and CDR2 SVGEGT. V was pared by 2 bases and J by 8 bases, with 16 bases between. The CDR3 totals 15 residues.

The chain links TRBV5-1 to TRBJ1-4; TRBD1 aligns across 8 bases. J gave up 6 bases and V 2 bases, and 3 bases lay outside the gene matches. Germline loops: CDR1 SGHRS, CDR2 YFSETQ. The CDR3 is 14 residues long. This CDR3 is CASSFSGQDEKLFF. CDR3 nucleotide sequence: TGCGCCAGCAGCTTCTCGGGACAGGATGAAAAACTGTTTTTT.

This clonotype was seen a few times. This chain links TRBV6-2 or TRBV6-3 with TRBJ2-3; D possibly corresponds to TRBD1 (5 bases). The CDR3 loop spans 18 amino acids. Germline CDR1 reads MNHEY; CDR2 reads SVGEGT. V lost 0 bases and J 1 base, leaving 17 bases between the germline ends. CDR3 amino acids: CASSYSNRTPIRTDTQYF. The CDR3 DNA is TGTGCCAGCAGTTACTCGAACAGGACACCCATCCGCACAGATACGCAGTATTTT.

There are many counts of this clonotype. This chain links TRBV7-2 with TRBJ2-2, with unresolved D. Deletions cut 8 bases from V and 5 bases from J, with 15 bases between. Germline loops: CDR1 SGHTA, CDR2 FQGNSA. The CDR3 length is 14 residues. CDR3 in amino acids: CASLLRQTTGELFF. CDR3 nucleotide sequence: TGTGCCAGCCTCTTAAGGCAGACGACCGGGGAGCTGTTTTTT.

This clonotype was counted between two and nine times. V gene TRBV5-6 combines with J gene TRBJ2-5; the D gene is possibly TRBD2 (7 bases). CDR1 and CDR2 from the germline V gene are SGHDT and YYEEEE. Trimming left V 0 bases short and J 5 bases short, with 14 bases between. This CDR3 is built from 15 residues. The CDR3 protein is CASSLALGGRETQYF. The CDR3, as DNA: TGTGCCAGCAGCTTGGCCTTGGGGGGGCGGGAGACCCAGTACTTC. The whole variable domain, remainder taken from reference TRBV5-6 and TRBJ2-5, is DAGVTQSPTHLIKTRGQQVTLRCSPKSGHDTVSWYQQALGQGPQFIFQYYEEEERQRGNFPDRFSGHQFPNYSSELNVNALLLGDSALYLCASSLALGGRETQYFGPGTRLLVL.

V is TRBV18 and J is TRBJ2-3; unclear D gene. Trimming removed 3 bases from V and 3 bases from J, with 13 bases in between. Germline lookup yields CDR1 KGHSH and CDR2 LQKENI. The CDR3 extends over 15 amino acids. The CDR3 coding sequence is TGTGCCAGCTCACCTCAGCAAGTCGAGACAGATACGCAGTATTTT. Amino acid sequence: CASSPQQVETDTQYF.

V and J are TRBV29-1 and TRBJ1-5; D may be TRBD1 (5 bases). Trimming pared 4 bases from V and 6 bases from J, leaving 10 bases between. Germline V CDR1 and CDR2: SQVTM, ANQGSEA. The CDR3 is 12 residues long. The CDR3 loop is CSVGGTGQPQHF. The CDR3 DNA is TGCAGCGTTGGAGGGACGGGTCAGCCCCAGCATTTT.

The sample holds a few counts of this clonotype. The CDR3 DNA is TGTGCCAGCAGTTACGAGAGGGGCGAGCAGTACTTC. Its translation: CASSYERGEQYF. The V and J genes are TRBV6-6 and TRBJ2-7; D might be TRBD1 or TRBD2, each matching 5 bases. CDR1 MNHNY and CDR2 SVGAGI come from the germline V gene (reference sequence). This CDR3 is 12 amino acids long. V lost 2 bases and J lost 6, with 8 bases in between.

The chain uses TRBV15 and TRBJ2-2; the D gene is possibly TRBD2 (6 bases). Trimming cost V 1 base and J 11 bases, with 11 bases left between them. This CDR3 spans 13 amino acids. Germline V gives CDR1 LNHNV, CDR2 YYDKDF (reference sequence). For the CDR3, the DNA is TGTGCCACCAGCAGAGGGGCCGGGACTGAGCTGTTTTTT. Protein product: CATSRGAGTELFF. Together with reference TRBV15 and TRBJ2-2, the CDR3 gives the full variable domain: DAMVIQNPRYQVTQFGKPVTLSCSQTLNHNVMYWYQQKSSQAPKLLFHYYDKDFNNEADTPDNFQSRRPNTSFCFLDIRSPGLGDTAMYLCATSRGAGTELFFGEGSRLTVL.